These 20 T cell receptor beta chains originate from one sample sequenced in a study of blood T cell repertoires in COVID-19. Clones were sequenced by immunoSEQ multiplex PCR, and TCRdb holds only the in-frame ones, with some missing. This table has some 300,000 clones, 85% to 90% appearing once. Input material: peripheral blood. These receptors were obtained from a woman in her 40s with COVID-19, enrolled during active disease.

The chain has TRBV20-1 and TRBJ2-2; 9 bases are a match to TRBD2. The germline gives CDR1 DFQATT, CDR2 SNEGSKA (reference sequence). The CDR3 loop spans 15 amino acids. V dropped 3 bases and J dropped 6; count of bases not matched to a gene: 8. This chain's CDR3 is CSASWRGGRAGELFF. In nucleotides, the CDR3 is TGCAGTGCTAGTTGGCGGGGGGGCCGCGCCGGGGAGCTGTTTTTT.

The rearrangement joins TRBV7-9 to TRBJ2-6; TRBD1 might be the D (6 bases). The V gene lost 3 bases and the J gene lost 0 bases, with 12 bases spanning the gap. Germline CDR1 reads SEHNR; CDR2 reads FQNEAQ (reference sequence). The CDR3 runs to 17 residues. The CDR3 DNA reads as TGTGCCAGCAGCTTGAGGACAGACTCCTCTGGGGCCAACGTCCTGACTTTC. Amino acids: CASSLRTDSSGANVLTF.

The CDR3 region has the DNA TGTGCCAGCAGTTACGACCGCAGGGGGCAGCAGTTCTTC. It yields the protein CASSYDRRGQQFF. The V gene is TRBV6-5, the J gene TRBJ2-1, with 8 bases that match TRBD1. In germline, CDR1 is MNHEY, CDR2 SVGAGI. CDR3 length equals 13 residues. The V gene end was trimmed by 2 bases and the J gene end by 11 bases; junction bases not matched to a gene: 5.

J is TRBJ1-2 and V is TRBV18, with unresolved D. Germline CDR1 KGHSH, CDR2 LQKENI. The CDR3 runs 14 residues. V gave up 6 bases and J gave up 3 bases, with 14 bases separating them. The CDR3 here is CASSQSGEYYGYTF. In DNA, the CDR3 is TGTGCCAGCTCCCAGTCGGGAGAATACTATGGCTACACCTTC.

The chain combines TRBV14 with TRBJ1-6; TRBD1 matches at 8 bases. The germline V gene encodes CDR1 SGHDN and CDR2 FVKESK. The CDR3 runs to 15 residues. J gave up 5 bases and V 4 bases, and 4 bases lay outside the gene matches. The CDR3 sequence is CASSLGQGNNSPLHF. CDR3 DNA sequence: TGTGCCAGCAGCCTCGGACAGGGAAATAATTCACCCCTCCACTTT.

This clone showed up just once. The CDR3 reads CASRQQGNTEAFF. In DNA, the CDR3 is TGCGCCAGCAGACAGCAGGGAAACACTGAAGCTTTCTTT. The chain couples TRBV5-1 to TRBJ1-1; tentatively, D is TRBD1 (5 bases). V lost 5 bases to trimming and J lost 2 bases, with 10 bases between them. The V gene's germline CDR1 is SGHRS and CDR2 YFSETQ. The CDR3 contains 13 residues.

J is TRBJ2-3 and V is TRBV6-5, with unresolved D. The CDR3 spans 13 residues. Trimming left V 6 bases short and J 2 bases short, with 9 bases between. CDR1 is MNHEY and CDR2 is SVGAGI in the germline V gene. The CDR3 here is CASRRSVTDTQYF. CDR3 nucleotide sequence: TGTGCCAGCAGGCGGTCGGTCACAGATACGCAGTATTTT.

The chain links TRBV6-6 to TRBJ2-3; D may be TRBD1 (5 bases). This CDR3 comprises 14 residues. Trimming stripped 7 bases from V and 2 bases from J, with 13 bases between. Germline-derived CDR1 and CDR2 are MNHNY and SVGAGI (reference sequence). In DNA, the CDR3 is TGTGCCAGCACCATATCAGGGTCCACAGATACGCAGTATTTT. Its protein product is CASTISGSTDTQYF.

The V call is TRBV28, the J call TRBJ1-1; 9 bases line up with TRBD1. Germline trimming cut 5 bases from V and 3 bases from J; bases unmatched to any gene: 7. The V gene's germline CDR1 is MDHEN and CDR2 SYDVKM. The CDR3 loop spans 15 amino acids. CDR3 amino acids: CASSPPTGGDTEAFF. CDR3 DNA: TGTGCCAGCAGTCCCCCCACAGGGGGCGACACTGAAGCTTTCTTT.

The V call is TRBV19, the J call TRBJ2-7; 10 bases align to TRBD2. CDR1 and CDR2 from the germline V gene are LNHDA and SQIVND (reference sequence). The CDR3 runs to 14 residues. V dropped 4 bases and J dropped 4; count of bases not matched to a gene: 4. CDR3 coding DNA: TGTGCCAGTAGTACCTCTAGCGGGAGTTACGAGCAGTACTTC. Residues: CASSTSSGSYEQYF.

The chain has TRBV7-3 and TRBJ1-1; 9 nucleotides align to TRBD1. This CDR3 comprises 16 residues. The ends lost 5 bases at V and 4 bases at J; junction bases unmatched: 11. Germline V gives CDR1 SGHTA, CDR2 FQGTGA. The CDR3 DNA is TGTGCCAGCAGCCCACTGAGGGGACAGGGACCCACTGAAGCTTTCTTT. Translated: CASSPLRGQGPTEAFF. Full variable domain (remainder filled in from reference TRBV7-3 and TRBJ1-1): GAGVSQTPSNKVTEKGKYVELRCDPISGHTALYWYRQSLGQGPEFLIYFQGTGAADDSGLPNDRFFAVRPEGSVSTLKIQRTERGDSAVYLCASSPLRGQGPTEAFFGQGTRLTVV.

The rearrangement uses TRBV28 and TRBJ1-2, with D possibly TRBD1 on 5 matching bases. CDR1 is MDHEN and CDR2 is SYDVKM in the germline V gene. This CDR3 spans 13 amino acids. V dropped 2 bases and J dropped 8 bases, with 12 bases sitting between them. The CDR3 sequence is CASSLLGGLGYTF. In DNA form, the CDR3 reads TGTGCCAGCAGTTTACTCGGGGGTTTAGGCTACACCTTC.

The chain recombines TRBV7-2 with TRBJ2-5; possibly TRBD1 for D (5 bases). V lost 2 bases to trimming and J lost 4 bases, with 11 bases between them. From germline, CDR1 is SGHTA and CDR2 FQGNSA. CDR3 length equals 14 residues. CDR3 amino acids: CASSLSGPGETQYF. The CDR3 DNA sequence: TGTGCCAGCAGCTTATCAGGGCCGGGAGAGACCCAGTACTTC.

The chain uses TRBV7-3 and TRBJ2-6; 9 nucleotides match TRBD1. V lost 5 bases and J lost 0; bases outside the gene matches: 2. Germline CDR1 reads SGHTA; CDR2 reads FQGTGA. The CDR3 extends over 16 amino acids. The CDR3 is CASSMDRGSGANVLTF. DNA for the CDR3: TGTGCCAGCAGCATGGACAGGGGCTCTGGGGCCAACGTCCTGACTTTC.

The gene calls are TRBV12-3 or TRBV12-4 and TRBJ2-7; D is uncertain. V lost 2 bases, J lost 3 bases, and 5 bases lay in between. This CDR3 has 12 amino acids. The CDR3 DNA sequence: TGTGCCAGCAGTTTACAGGTCTACGAGCAGTACTTC. Translating gives CASSLQVYEQYF.

The chain joins TRBV19 to TRBJ2-3, with TRBD2 matching 8 bases. The germline gives CDR1 LNHDA, CDR2 SQIVND (reference sequence). Germline trimming cut 5 bases from V and 6 bases from J; bases unmatched to any gene: 10. This CDR3 is 15 amino acids long. The CDR3 is CASSEVAGNFDTQYF. The CDR3 region has the DNA TGTGCCAGTAGTGAGGTAGCGGGAAATTTCGATACGCAGTATTTT.

V usage is TRBV7-8 and J usage is TRBJ1-2, with D hard to call. CDR3 size: 13 residues. Trimming took 5 bases from V and 4 from J, leaving 11 bases between them. In germline, CDR1 is SGHVS, CDR2 FQNEAQ. The CDR3 bases are TGTGCCAGCAGCGCCACTTTCTTCTATGGCTACACCTTC. The encoded protein is CASSATFFYGYTF.

The chain employs TRBV28 and TRBJ1-5; D possibly corresponds to TRBD1 (6 bases). Trimming cost V 5 bases and J 4 bases, with 12 bases left between them. CDR3 size: 14 residues. The germline CDR1 and CDR2 sequences are MDHEN and SYDVKM. DNA for the CDR3: TGTGCCAGCAGTCCGGACAGCGGAAATCAGCCCCAGCATTTT. Translating gives CASSPDSGNQPQHF.

The chain recombines TRBV30 with TRBJ1-1; the D gene is possibly TRBD1 (6 bases). The V end was cut by 0 bases, the J end by 0 bases, with 14 bases between. CDR1 and CDR2 from the germline V gene are GTSNPN and SVGIG (reference sequence). The CDR3 runs 16 residues. The DNA for the CDR3 is TGTGCCTGGAGTGTAACCGGACAGCGGTTGAACACTGAAGCTTTCTTT. This gives the protein CAWSVTGQRLNTEAFF.

The chain is built from TRBV27 and TRBJ1-5; D is undetermined. The CDR3 has 13 residues. The germline V gene has CDR1 MNHEY and CDR2 SMNVEV (reference sequence). V was shortened by 0 bases and J by 4 bases, with 4 bases between the two germline ends. The CDR3 coding sequence is TGTGCCAGCAGTTTATCGTATAATCAGCCCCAGCATTTT. Protein: CASSLSYNQPQHF.